The present T cell receptor (beta chain) was sequenced within a study of blood T cell repertoires in COVID-19 (dated by TCRdb to the early 2020s). Background for the entire study: Samples covering the acute and convalescent phases of COVID-19 were provided by collaborators in the United States, Italy and Spain. The material from the prospective study consisted of cDNA or gDNA derived from T cells, B-cell-depleted T cells, or PBMCs. The repertoires were released in a freely available public database meant as a resource for research on the immune response to SARS-CoV-2. The samples were drawn from two sources: the first 160 participants of the ongoing ImmuneRACE study, and 1,000 to 1,500 subjects contributed by 6 global collaborators. Deeply sampled blood TCRbeta repertoires from subjects exposed to, actively infected with, or recovered from COVID-19 were included in the dataset. A de-identified subject ID, COVID-19 status, age in years and sex were almost always included in the sample metadata. Where HLA class I and class II types were available, the types were taken from metadata supplied by the sample provider, not from assay-based typing.

What the research found in general, with its limitations: Clinical and demographic metadata were provided uncurated, with the amount varying by source and participant.

In its sample, this clone was seen a few times. Its antigen remains undetermined. No much larger clone is present one base from it, and per-base qualities are unavailable. TCRbeta CDR3 regions were amplified from genomic DNA by means of the immunoSEQ Assay, a bias-controlled multiplex PCR. The study's own analysis went as follows. The number of nucleated cells in each sample was estimated from the amplification of reference gene primers within the assay. Sequence reads were collapsed and filtered to measure the absolute abundance of every unique TCRbeta CDR3 rearrangement. For each sample, productive Simpson clonality was calculated by taking the square root of Simpson's diversity index across productive rearrangements. Drawn from immuneACCESS, this table holds only the in-frame rearrangements with V and J called that TCRdb kept. Clones are partly lost; checked studies trace under half to an unresolved V gene and leave the rest unexplained. Clone size and the V and J calls come from that table; the DNA yielded D and trimming. The table for this sample lists 100,000 to 150,000 clones; 74% of them were counted only once. The top ten constitute more than 5% of the sample.

Collaborating institutions collected whole blood in K2EDTA tubes following their own protocols. For TCRbeta analysis, collaborators shipped samples as frozen whole blood, isolated PBMCs, or DNA extracted from either of those sample types. The origin of this receptor is a man aged 55 to 69 with acute or convalescent COVID-19. Sequenced material: peripheral blood.

The DNA sequence is TGTGCCAGCAGCCCCAAGCCCGGGTCTACGCAGTATTTT. Protein translation: CASSPKPGSTQYF. The V gene is TRBV13 and the J gene is TRBJ2-3; the D gene assignment is ambiguous. At the junction V is shortened by 5 bases and J by 8 bases, with 14 bases in between. Its CDR3 holds 13 amino acids, cysteine through phenylalanine. Just the 39-base CDR3 DNA is kept, in frame starting at base 1. The germline V gene (reference sequence) gives CDR1 as PRHDT and CDR2 as FYEKMQ.